These T cell receptor beta chains were read from a single sample in a study of cytomegalovirus exposure and HLA in healthy donors. Repertoires were generated with immunoSEQ multiplex PCR, while TCRdb's copy carries only in-frame clones and drops some. The data contain some 120,000 clones, approximately 75% of them singletons. Sequencing used PBMCs. These receptors were obtained from a middle-aged man in good health and CMV-seronegative. CDR3s include the opening cysteine and the closing phenylalanine or tryptophan. Each record gives: J gene, V gene, clone size, D gene, CDR3 protein, CDR3 DNA. A D gene is named only where the DNA matches it firmly. Clone sizes are given selectively: once, few, many, or a class where the clone is expanded.

TRBJ2-1	TRBV2	NA	TRBD2	CASRRTTSGGNEQFF	TGTGCCAGCAGGAGGACTACTAGCGGGGGCAATGAGCAGTTCTTC
TRBJ2-5	TRBV7-3	once	NA	CASSFGGVGETQYF	TGTGCCAGCAGCTTCGGCGGTGTCGGGGAGACCCAGTACTTC
TRBJ1-1	TRBV6-6	NA	TRBD1	CASNKDRGQGNTEAFF	TGTGCCAGCAACAAAGACAGGGGGCAAGGGAACACTGAAGCTTTCTTT
TRBJ2-6	TRBV5-4	NA	TRBD2	CASSLGGGTSGANGLTF	TGTGCCAGCAGCTTGGGCGGGGGGACCTCTGGGGCCAACGGCCTGACTTTC
TRBJ1-1	TRBV6-1	few	NA	CASSERTGPRSGTEAFF	TGTGCCAGCAGTGAACGGACCGGGCCCCGGAGCGGCACTGAAGCTTTCTTT
TRBJ2-1	TRBV5-1	NA	TRBD2	CASSYLAGGAYNEQFF	TGCGCCAGCAGCTACCTAGCGGGAGGAGCTTACAATGAGCAGTTCTTC
TRBJ2-3	TRBV10-1	NA	NA	CASSRTGIGPDTQYF	TGCGCCAGCAGCCGAACAGGGATCGGGCCAGATACGCAGTATTTT
TRBJ1-5	TRBV19	few	NA	CASRLGEVVNQPQHF	TGTGCCAGTAGACTCGGGGAGGTGGTCAATCAGCCCCAGCATTTT
TRBJ2-7	TRBV11-2	NA	NA	CASSLEGGTTHEQYF	TGTGCCAGCAGCTTAGAGGGGGGAACGACCCACGAGCAGTACTTC
TRBJ1-1	TRBV19	NA	NA	CASSESDTPNTEAFF	TGTGCCAGTAGTGAATCGGACACTCCTAACACTGAAGCTTTCTTT
TRBJ1-1	TRBV14	NA	TRBD1	CASSQLVGQVNTEAFF	TGTGCCAGCAGCCAATTAGTGGGACAGGTGAACACTGAAGCTTTCTTT
TRBJ2-2	TRBV11-2	NA	NA	CASSSRPGELFF	TGTGCCAGCAGCTCTAGACCTGGGGAGCTGTTTTTT
TRBJ1-1	TRBV2	NA	NA	CASSEFTGYTEAFF	TGTGCCAGCAGCGAATTTACAGGGTACACTGAAGCTTTCTTT
TRBJ2-5	TRBV7-8	NA	NA	CASSYRTTTEAYF	TGTGCCAGCAGCTACCGAACGACAACGGAGGCGTACTTC
TRBJ2-2	TRBV2	NA	NA	CASSEARRIGELFF	TGTGCCAGCAGTGAAGCCCGGCGGATTGGGGAGCTGTTTTTT